The 26 T cell receptor beta chains below all came from one sample that was sequenced in a study of shared clonotypes between healthy human individuals (dated by TCRdb to 2018 to 2021). The library was generated by the immunoSEQ multiplex PCR assay. Imported from immuneACCESS, the table was reduced by TCRdb to in-frame sequences with V and J called. These copies leave out some clones; in studies compared against another copy, an unresolved V gene accounts for under half, and the cause of the remainder is not known. This sample has more than 450,000 clones in its table, and around 74% of those were observed once. Together, the top ten hold over 10% of the sample. Sequencing was performed on PBMCs. The origin of the receptors is a woman aged 40 to 50 in good health. Some clones in this sample may be carry-over from other donors' samples.

The rearrangement uses TRBV27 and TRBJ2-1, with a weak D call TRBD1 (6 bases). CDR1 is MNHEY and CDR2 is SMNVEV in the germline V gene (reference sequence). V dropped 7 bases and J dropped 3 bases, with 10 bases sitting between them. The CDR3 has 13 amino acids. CDR3 sequence reads: CASTSDSYNEQFF. Written as DNA, the CDR3 is TGTGCCAGCACCTCGGACAGCTACAATGAGCAGTTCTTC.

The CDR3 region has the DNA TGTGCCAGTAATGACAGGGGTGAGAACAATGAGCAGTTCTTC. It translates to CASNDRGENNEQFF. This chain uses TRBV19 with TRBJ2-1; 8 positions agree with TRBD1. This CDR3 contains 14 residues. V lost 7 bases to trimming and J lost 5 bases; unmatched junction nucleotides: 7. The germline gives CDR1 LNHDA, CDR2 SQIVND (reference sequence). Full variable domain (missing parts from reference TRBV19 and TRBJ2-1): DGGITQSPKYLFRKEGQNVTLSCEQNLNHDAMYWYRQDPGQGLRLIYYSQIVNDFQKGDIAEGYSVSREKKESFPLTVTSAQKNPTAFYLCASNDRGENNEQFFGPGTRLTVL.

This chain uses TRBV6-1 with TRBJ2-1; 7 positions match TRBD2. The V gene's germline CDR1 is MNHNS and CDR2 SASEGT. V shed 1 base and J 4 bases; nucleotides not matched to a gene: 4. This CDR3 spans 15 amino acids. CDR3 sequence: CASSEGFSGYNEQFF. The CDR3 DNA sequence: TGTGCCAGCAGTGAAGGGTTTAGCGGGTACAATGAGCAGTTCTTC.

This chain joins TRBV18 and TRBJ1-3, with D possibly being TRBD1 (5 bases). Per germline, CDR1 KGHSH and CDR2 LQKENI. With 6 bases removed from V and 0 bases from J, the gap between germline ends came to 18 bases. This CDR3 contains 17 residues. Here the CDR3 reads CASSPQPGPSSGNTIYF. The CDR3 nucleotides read TGTGCCAGCTCGCCTCAACCGGGACCGAGCTCTGGAAACACCATATATTTT.

The chain is built from TRBV7-9 and TRBJ2-3, with 10 bases lining up with TRBD1. This CDR3 is 15 amino acids long. Germline assignment: CDR1 SEHNR and CDR2 FQNEAQ (reference sequence). V was pared by 3 bases and J by 4 bases, with 4 bases of the junction left unmatched. CDR3 in amino acids: CASSFWDRGADTQYF. In nucleotides, the CDR3 is TGTGCCAGCAGCTTTTGGGACAGGGGCGCAGATACGCAGTATTTT. Drawing the rest from reference TRBV7-9 and TRBJ2-3, the complete variable domain is DTGVSQNPRHKITKRGQNVTFRCDPISEHNRLYWYRQTLGQGPEFLTYFQNEAQLEKSRLLSDRFSAERPKGSFSTLEIQRTEQGDSAMYLCASSFWDRGADTQYFGPGTRLTVL.

This clone was detected once. This rearrangement joins TRBV6-4 to TRBJ2-1; 9 positions match TRBD1. The CDR3 is 15 amino acids. The trim removed 8 bases at V and 4 bases at J, leaving 9 bases unmatched. Germline CDR1 reads MRHNA; CDR2 reads SNTAGT. The CDR3 here is CASSDPGQGYNEQFF. CDR3 nucleotide sequence: TGTGCCAGCTCAGATCCGGGACAGGGTTACAATGAGCAGTTCTTC.

The V call is TRBV4-1, the J call TRBJ2-3; D is perhaps TRBD2 (6 bases). The CDR3 runs to 15 residues. V shed 1 base and J shed 2 bases, with 10 bases lying between them. Germline V CDR1 and CDR2: MGHRA, YSYEKL. Here the CDR3 reads CASSQGGTDTDTQYF. For the CDR3, the DNA is TGCGCCAGCAGCCAAGGCGGGACCGACACAGATACGCAGTATTTT.

The table lists this clone with many counts. The genes are TRBV4-2 and TRBJ2-7; 7 bases are shared with TRBD2. Trimming cost V 0 bases and J 4 bases; bases outside gene matches: 6. The CDR3 contains 15 residues. Germline CDR1 reads LGHNA; CDR2 reads YNFKEQ. Here the CDR3 DNA reads TGTGCCAGCAGCCAAGAAGGTAGCGGGCCTTACGAGCAGTACTTC. It specifies CASSQEGSGPYEQYF.

CDR3 sequence: CASSSNPGRRSAGANVLTF. The CDR3 DNA sequence: TGTGCCAGTAGTAGTAACCCGGGACGCAGGTCGGCTGGGGCCAACGTCCTGACTTTC. This chain joins TRBV19 and TRBJ2-6; the D gene could be TRBD1 or TRBD2 (5 bases each). The CDR3 runs to 19 residues. V lost 4 bases and J lost 2, with 21 bases in between. The germline V gene has CDR1 LNHDA and CDR2 SQIVND (reference sequence). The full variable domain, in which reference TRBV19 and TRBJ2-6 provide the parts outside the CDR3, is DGGITQSPKYLFRKEGQNVTLSCEQNLNHDAMYWYRQDPGQGLRLIYYSQIVNDFQKGDIAEGYSVSREKKESFPLTVTSAQKNPTAFYLCASSSNPGRRSAGANVLTFGAGSRLTVL.

This chain joins TRBV7-9 and TRBJ1-1; D is unresolved. Trimming shortened V by 1 base and J by 3 bases, and 9 bases separated the two germline ends. Per the germline V gene, CDR1 is SEHNR and CDR2 is FQNEAQ (reference sequence). The CDR3 consists of 14 residues. The CDR3 spells CASSLEAGYTEAFF. As DNA, the CDR3 is TGTGCCAGCAGCTTAGAAGCGGGTTACACTGAAGCTTTCTTT.

The CDR3 sequence: CASSLRTYPGLDTQYF. CDR3 nucleotide sequence: TGTGCCAGCAGCTTGCGTACATACCCGGGGTTAGATACGCAGTATTTT. The V gene is TRBV5-4, the J gene TRBJ2-3; weak D call: TRBD2 (5 bases). In germline, CDR1 is SGHNT, CDR2 YYREEE (reference sequence). The CDR3 contains 16 residues. The V end lost 1 base, the J end lost 5 bases, and 17 bases lay between the germline ends.

J is TRBJ2-7 and V is TRBV6-6; D is uncertain. The germline V and J ends were trimmed by 8 bases and 6 bases, with 20 bases remaining between them. This CDR3 is 14 amino acids long. CDR1 MNHNY and CDR2 SVGAGI come from the germline V gene (reference sequence). This CDR3 is CASETDAGSSEQYF. CDR3 DNA: TGTGCCAGCGAAACAGATGCCGGCTCTAGCGAGCAGTACTTC.

This clone has a single count. V gene TRBV7-2 combines with J gene TRBJ2-7, with TRBD1 identical over 9 bases. J gave up 3 bases and V 5 bases, and 5 bases lay outside the gene matches. CDR3 size: 14 residues. CDR1 and CDR2 from the germline V gene are SGHTA and FQGNSA. CDR3 amino acids: CASSARQGDYEQYF. The CDR3 bases are TGTGCCAGCAGCGCCCGACAGGGGGACTACGAGCAGTACTTC. The full variable domain, its missing parts supplied by reference TRBV7-2 and TRBJ2-7, is GAGVSQSPSNKVTEKGKDVELRCDPISGHTALYWYRQSLGQGLEFLIYFQGNSAPDKSGLPSDRFSAERTGGSVSTLTIQRTQQEDSAVYLCASSARQGDYEQYFGPGTRLTVT.

The chain has TRBV30 and TRBJ2-2, with TRBD1 matching over 8 bases. Germline V CDR1 and CDR2: GTSNPN, SVGIG (reference sequence). The CDR3 covers 13 residues. Here the CDR3 DNA reads TGTGCTCGGACAGGGTTATTCCACGGGGAGCTGTTTTTT. This gives the protein CARTGLFHGELFF.

In regard to this clone: The identical CDR3 is also encoded by other nucleotide sequences in the sample. The chain couples TRBV6-4 to TRBJ2-1, with TRBD2 identical over 7 bases. J lost 3 bases, V lost 5 bases, and 4 bases had no gene match. There are 14 residues in the CDR3. From germline, CDR1 is MRHNA and CDR2 SNTAGT. CDR3 bases: TGTGCCAGCAGTCCCGGACTAGACTACAATGAGCAGTTCTTC. Amino acids: CASSPGLDYNEQFF.

CDR3 coding DNA: TGTGCCAGCAGTTACGGGGGCAGCCCGAGCCCCCTGCAGTACTTC. Translation gives CASSYGGSPSPLQYF. The rearrangement links TRBV6-5 to TRBJ2-5, with D possibly matching TRBD1 (6 bases). Trimming took 2 bases from V and 11 from J, leaving 21 bases between them. The CDR3 runs 15 residues. CDR1 is MNHEY, CDR2 SVGAGI, per germline.

The gene calls are TRBV7-9 and TRBJ2-1; no clear D. Germline V gene lookup returns CDR1 SEHNR and CDR2 FQNEAQ (reference sequence). V lost 5 bases to trimming and J lost 7 bases, with 6 bases between them. The CDR3 is made up of 11 amino acids. CDR3: CASSNYNEQFF. The CDR3 DNA follows: TGTGCCAGCAGCAACTATAATGAGCAGTTCTTC.

The chain uses TRBV6-5 and TRBJ2-1; TRBD2 is a possible D gene (6 bases). The V end lost 6 bases, the J end lost 4 bases, and 13 bases lay between the germline ends. Germline V gene data show CDR1 as MNHEY and CDR2 as SVGAGI. The CDR3 sequence is 14 residues long. Here the CDR3 reads CASSPPRGYNEQFF. The CDR3 region has the DNA TGTGCCAGCAGCCCCCCCCGGGGGTACAATGAGCAGTTCTTC.

The chain joins TRBV5-1 to TRBJ1-2; 7 nucleotides line up with TRBD1. This CDR3 has 16 amino acids. The germline V gene has CDR1 SGHRS and CDR2 YFSETQ. V lost 2 bases to trimming and J lost 1 base; unmatched junction nucleotides: 8. The DNA of the CDR3 is TGCGCCAGCAGCTTCCGGGACAGCCTATATAACTATGGCTACACCTTC. Encoded protein: CASSFRDSLYNYGYTF.

The chain employs TRBV7-2 and TRBJ1-1; D is possibly TRBD1 (5 bases). CDR3 length: 14 amino acids. Germline-derived CDR1 and CDR2 are SGHTA and FQGNSA. V lost 5 bases to trimming and J lost 6 bases, with 16 bases between them. Here the CDR3 reads CASSPGGGVAEAFF. In nucleotides, the CDR3 is TGTGCCAGCAGCCCAGGAGGAGGGGTGGCTGAAGCTTTCTTT.

The chain links TRBV7-2 to TRBJ1-5, with D unresolved. The CDR3 totals 13 residues. Germline V gives CDR1 SGHTA, CDR2 FQGNSA. V was clipped by 2 bases and J by 7 bases, with 9 bases between them. This CDR3 reads CASSLIGSQPQHF. CDR3 DNA sequence: TGTGCCAGCAGCTTAATAGGAAGCCAGCCCCAGCATTTT.

The rearrangement joins TRBV28 to TRBJ2-7; 10 nucleotides match TRBD2. Per germline, CDR1 MDHEN and CDR2 SYDVKM. This CDR3 comprises 16 residues. V shed 0 bases, J shed 4 bases, and the junction held 6 bases outside the gene matches. In nucleotides, the CDR3 is TGTGCCAGCAGTTTATGGCGGTCTAGCGGGAGATACGAGCAGTACTTC. Encoded protein: CASSLWRSSGRYEQYF.

The chain employs TRBV25-1 and TRBJ1-2; D is uncertain. Germline V gives CDR1 MGHDK, CDR2 SYGVNS. Trimming removed 6 bases from V and 2 bases from J, with 7 bases in between. The CDR3 contains 12 residues. The CDR3 coding sequence is TGTGCCAGCAGGACACCGAACTATGGCTACACCTTC. Protein: CASRTPNYGYTF.

The V gene is TRBV7-2, the J gene TRBJ2-1; 11 nucleotides agree with TRBD2. The CDR3 is made up of 13 amino acids. Trimming took 6 bases from V and 14 from J; bases not matched to a gene: 9. The germline V gene has CDR1 SGHTA and CDR2 FQGNSA. The CDR3 region has the DNA TGTGCCAGCAGTTATGCACTAGCGGGAGTCAAGTTCTTC. Amino acids: CASSYALAGVKFF.

The chain joins TRBV5-4 to TRBJ2-7, with 9 bases matching TRBD2. CDR1 is SGHNT and CDR2 is YYREEE in the germline V gene (reference sequence). Trimming cost V 4 bases and J 7 bases; bases outside gene matches: 9. This CDR3 comprises 14 residues. CDR3 in amino acids: CASSLGGRAGEQYF. DNA of the CDR3: TGTGCCAGCAGCCTGGGCGGGAGGGCCGGGGAGCAGTACTTC.

The chain links TRBV11-2 to TRBJ2-3; no clear D gene. The CDR3 spans 15 residues. Per germline, CDR1 SGHAT and CDR2 FQNNGV. V dropped 0 bases and J dropped 0 bases, with 7 bases sitting between them. The CDR3 spells CASSLDAQSTDTQYF. CDR3 nucleotide sequence: TGTGCCAGCAGCTTAGATGCACAGAGCACAGATACGCAGTATTTT.